This TCR beta chain was obtained from a study of blood T cell repertoires in COVID-19. As for the study in general: COVID-19 samples, acute and convalescent, were from the United States, Italy and Spain. In each case, the material was cDNA or gDNA derived from T cells, B-cell-depleted T cells, or PBMCs.

Using immunoSEQ multiplex PCR, the repertoire was profiled, and TCRdb retains in-frame clones only, with some absent. The data contain just under 250,000 clones, approximately 86% of them singletons. This clone turned up a few times. With 1 base removed from V and 10 bases from J, the gap between germline ends came to 13 bases. CDR1 is SNHLY, CDR2 FYNNEI, per germline. There are 13 residues in the CDR3. The TCR originated in a woman younger than 45 who had recovered from COVID-19. Sequencing was performed on peripheral blood. The gene calls are TRBV2 and TRBJ1-1; possibly TRBD1 for D (5 bases). CDR3 residues: CASSEVDTGLAFF. The CDR3 nucleotides are TGTGCCAGCAGTGAAGTCGACACAGGCCTAGCTTTCTTT.